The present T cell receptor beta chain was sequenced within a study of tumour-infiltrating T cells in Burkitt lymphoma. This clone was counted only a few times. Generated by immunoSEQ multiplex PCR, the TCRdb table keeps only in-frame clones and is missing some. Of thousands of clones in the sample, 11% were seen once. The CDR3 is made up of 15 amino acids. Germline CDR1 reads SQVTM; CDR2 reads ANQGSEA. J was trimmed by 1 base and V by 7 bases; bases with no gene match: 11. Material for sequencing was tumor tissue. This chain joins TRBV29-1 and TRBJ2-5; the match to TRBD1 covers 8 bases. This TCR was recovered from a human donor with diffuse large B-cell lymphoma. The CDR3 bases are TGCAGCGCCCTACTCATGACAGGGGCCCAAGAGACCCAGTACTTC. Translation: CSALLMTGAQETQYF.